Presented here are 9 T cell receptor beta chains from one specimen sequenced in a study of regulatory T cells in long-lasting Graves disease. TCR beta libraries were built with iRepertoire HTBI primers and Arm-PCR of CDR3 regions. A single record per CDR3 protein comes from TCRdb applying MiXCR to the multiplex PCR reads. This sample has some 370,000 distinct CDR3 sequences, with less than 25% found just once. Time point of the sample: persistent/refractory GD, antithyroid drugs over 5 years with positive TRAb. TCR sequences were obtained from RNA taken from PBMCs. The sample here was peripheral blood mononuclear cells (PBMCs), taken when the disease was refractory, from a patient treated with antithyroid drugs. All receptors come from a female donor with Graves disease.

The chain employs TRBV27 and TRBJ2-1, with no clear D. The germline gives CDR1 MNHEY, CDR2 SMNVEV (reference sequence). This CDR3 has 15 amino acids. Trimming took 3 bases from V and 2 from J, leaving 11 bases between them. This CDR3 is CASSLDVLTYNEQFF. The CDR3 DNA sequence: TGTGCCAGCAGTTTGGATGTCCTTACCTACAATGAGCAGTTCTTC.

This clonotype was detected a few times. The genes are TRBV29-1 and TRBJ2-7, with TRBD1 identical over 7 bases. Germline CDR1 and CDR2: SQVTM and ANQGSEA. There are 14 residues in the CDR3. Losses at the gene ends were 3 bases for V and 0 bases for J; bases not matched to a gene: 5. Here the CDR3 DNA reads TGCAGCGTTGATATTGGGACAGCCTCCTACGAGCAGTACTTC. It yields the protein CSVDIGTASYEQYF.

This clonotype was counted at least ten times. This sequence joins TRBV27 and TRBJ2-7, with TRBD2 matching over 13 bases. Germline-derived CDR1 and CDR2 are MNHEY and SMNVEV (reference sequence). V gave up 5 bases and J gave up 4 bases; unmatched junction bases: 5. The CDR3 runs 15 residues. Here the CDR3 DNA reads TGTGCCAGCAGTCACGCGGGACTAGCGGGGTACGAGCAGTACTTC. Translation gives CASSHAGLAGYEQYF.

The chain carries TRBV19 and TRBJ2-7; a weak D match, TRBD2 (6 bases). The V gene's germline CDR1 is LNHDA and CDR2 SQIVND (reference sequence). CDR3 length equals 16 residues. Between the trimmed V and J ends, which lost 4 bases and 2 bases, there was a span of 18 bases. The CDR3 sequence is CASSNPGGTSPYEQYF. The DNA for the CDR3 is TGTGCCAGTAGTAATCCGGGCGGGACGAGTCCCTACGAGCAGTACTTC.

This rearrangement joins TRBV11-2 to TRBJ2-2; D call uncertain. Trimming pared 2 bases from V and 2 bases from J, leaving 6 bases between. The CDR3 has 14 residues. Germline V gene sequence: CDR1 SGHAT, CDR2 FQNNGV. The chain's CDR3 is CASSLNYNTGELFF. The CDR3 DNA follows: TGTGCCAGCAGCTTAAACTATAACACCGGGGAGCTGTTTTTT.

The chain uses TRBV7-9 and TRBJ2-3; 7 bases match TRBD1. Germline CDR1 SEHNR, CDR2 FQNEAQ (reference sequence). Losses at the gene ends were 3 bases for V and 3 bases for J; bases not matched to a gene: 6. This CDR3 has 15 residues. As DNA, the CDR3 is TGTGCCAGCAGCTTCCAACAGGGGACAACAGATACGCAGTATTTT. Amino acid sequence: CASSFQQGTTDTQYF.

This clonotype showed up just a few times. V gene TRBV7-9 combines with J gene TRBJ1-4, with D possibly TRBD1 on 6 matching bases. Germline loops: CDR1 SEHNR, CDR2 FQNEAQ (reference sequence). V was cut by 5 bases and J by 0 bases, with 16 bases left in between. CDR3 size: 17 residues. CDR3 amino acids: CASSAPRDTTTNEKLFF. The CDR3 nucleotides read TGTGCCAGCAGCGCGCCCCGGGACACGACAACTAATGAAAAACTGTTTTTT. Drawing the rest from reference TRBV7-9 and TRBJ1-4, the complete variable domain is DTGVSQNPRHKITKRGQNVTFRCDPISEHNRLYWYRQTLGQGPEFLTYFQNEAQLEKSRLLSDRFSAERPKGSFSTLEIQRTEQGDSAMYLCASSAPRDTTTNEKLFFGSGTQLSVL.

In DNA form, the CDR3 reads TGCAGTGCTAGAGGGGGGCAGAGCTCCTACAATGAGCAGTTCTTC. This translates into CSARGGQSSYNEQFF. This chain links TRBV20-1 with TRBJ2-1, with a tentative D call TRBD1 (6 bases). V shed 1 base and J shed 0 bases, with 10 bases lying between them. CDR1 and CDR2 (germline): DFQATT, SNEGSKA (reference sequence). The CDR3 totals 15 residues.

This clonotype has just a few counts. This chain connects TRBV6-1 to TRBJ1-5, with TRBD1 identical over 7 bases. Per germline, CDR1 MNHNS and CDR2 SASEGT. The CDR3 consists of 16 residues. Losses at the gene ends were 4 bases for V and 5 bases for J; bases not matched to a gene: 11. The CDR3 protein is CASSAWFRGVHQPQHF. The CDR3 bases are TGTGCCAGCAGTGCATGGTTCAGGGGGGTACATCAGCCCCAGCATTTT.